This T cell receptor (beta chain) emerged from a study of OX40 agonist ivuxolimab in advanced cancers. Study overall: The study treated patients with ivuxolimab, an agonistic anti-OX40 (CD134) antibody. Each dose-escalation patient presented with hepatocellular carcinoma, melanoma, renal cell or head and neck cancer. Study outcomes and limitations: Researchers did not establish what antigens the expanded peripheral T cells target.

Concerning this clone: Its matching antigen is unknown.

The table came from immunoSEQ multiplex PCR; TCRdb's copy has only in-frame clones and leaves some out. This table has tens of thousands of clones, roughly four fifths appearing once. Patients with autoimmune history or systemic immunosuppression were excluded. The CDR3 is made up of 16 amino acids. Germline trimming cut 8 bases from V and 1 base from J; bases unmatched to any gene: 9. CDR1 is MNHNY, CDR2 SVGAGI, per germline (reference sequence). The material sequenced was CD4+ or CD8+ T cells sorted from blood, taken in a trial of the OX40 agonist ivuxolimab. The clonotype comes from an adult with an advanced solid tumor such as melanoma, head and neck, liver or kidney cancer. The chain has TRBV6-6 and TRBJ1-5; 9 bases match TRBD1. CDR3 sequence reads: CASLPTGGLSNQPQHF. Written as DNA, the CDR3 is TGTGCCAGCCTTCCAACAGGGGGCTTGAGCAATCAGCCCCAGCATTTT.